Listed below are T cell receptor beta chains from one sample, sequenced in a study of cytotoxic CD8 clonotypes in ibrutinib-treated CLL. Profiled with immunoSEQ multiplex PCR; TCRdb holds only in-frame clones, not every one. The sample lists tens of thousands of clones, more than 65% occurring once. The input for sequencing was PBMCs, taken after 24 months of ibrutinib treatment. The receptors stem from a human donor with chronic lymphocytic leukemia. CDR3s include the opening cysteine and the closing phenylalanine or tryptophan. Each record gives: D gene, clone size, J gene, V gene, CDR3 length, CDR3 DNA, CDR3 protein. A D gene is named only where the DNA matches it firmly. Rows give clone size only sometimes, using once, few, many, or a class for an expanded clone.

. | . | TRBJ1-5 | TRBV11-2 | 14 | TGTGCCAGCAGCTTAGCCCTTAGCAATCAGCCCCAGCATTTT | CASSLALSNQPQHF
TRBD1 | . | TRBJ2-4 | TRBV19 | 16 | TGTGCCAGTAGACCGCCGGGACAGGGAACCAAAAACATTCAGTACTTC | CASRPPGQGTKNIQYF
. | . | TRBJ2-7 | TRBV11-2 | 13 | TGTGCCAGCAGCCCGGGAGAGAGGTCCGAGCAGTACTTC | CASSPGERSEQYF
TRBD1 | . | TRBJ2-5 | TRBV7-2 | 13 | TGTGCCAGCATCCGGGACAGGGGAGAGACCCAGTACTTC | CASIRDRGETQYF
. | . | TRBJ1-1 | TRBV7-2 | 15 | TGTGCCAGCAGCTTATTCCGCAGAATGAACACTGAAGCTTTCTTT | CASSLFRRMNTEAFF
. | medium-sized | TRBJ2-7 | TRBV5-1 | 14 | TGCGCCAGCAGCTTGGGCGGGGTTCGAGACGAGCAGTACTTC | CASSLGGVRDEQYF
TRBD1 | few | TRBJ2-3 | TRBV7-2 | 15 | TGTGCCAGCAGCTTAAGGGGACAGATCACAGATACGCAGTATTTT | CASSLRGQITDTQYF
. | . | TRBJ2-7 | TRBV28 | 15 | TGTGCCAGCAGTTTATCGGGCAGTGGCAGTGACGAGCAGTACTTC | CASSLSGSGSDEQYF
TRBD2 | . | TRBJ2-7 | TRBV2 | 14 | TGTGCCAGCAGGTCTAGGACGGGACTAGCGGGGCAGTACTTC | CASRSRTGLAGQYF
. | . | TRBJ2-4 | TRBV21-1 | 22 | TGTGCCAGCAGAAAGAAGTTGTATAGCGGGGTTTTACTGATCCTAGCCAAAAACATTCAGTACTTC | CASRKKLYSGVLLILAKNIQYF
TRBD1 | . | TRBJ2-7 | TRBV15 | 14 | TGTGCCACCAGTCTTGGGACAGGGAAGAGTGAGCAGTACTTC | CATSLGTGKSEQYF
. | many | TRBJ2-7 | TRBV2 | 13 | TGTGCCAGCAACCTAGGGGGGGCCCTTGAGCAGTACTTC | CASNLGGALEQYF
. | once | TRBJ2-1 | TRBV20-1 | 11 | TGCAGTGCTAGTCGTTGGGATGAGCAGTTCTTC | CSASRWDEQFF
. | few | TRBJ1-5 | TRBV27 | 14 | TGTGCCAGCAGCCGGGCGGGGGACAATCAGCCCCAGCATTTT | CASSRAGDNQPQHF
TRBD1 | . | TRBJ2-7 | TRBV11-2 | 14 | TGTGCCAGCAGCTTAGTGTGGACAGGTTACGAGCAGTACTTC | CASSLVWTGYEQYF
. | . | TRBJ1-1 | TRBV5-1 | 15 | TGCGCCAGCAGCTCACAGGTTTCTTCATACACTGAAGCTTTCTTT | CASSSQVSSYTEAFF
. | few | TRBJ2-5 | TRBV14 | 13 | TGTGCCAGCAGCCGGGAACCAGGGAAGACCCAGTACTTC | CASSREPGKTQYF
. | few | TRBJ1-1 | TRBV18 | 15 | TGTGCCAGCTCACCACCGGGAGGGATAATAGCTGAAGCTTTCTTT | CASSPPGGIIAEAFF
. | . | TRBJ1-5 | TRBV7-8 | 13 | TGTGCCAGCAGCCACGACCGGGGGCAGCCCCAGCATTTT | CASSHDRGQPQHF
TRBD1 | . | TRBJ2-1 | TRBV10-1 | 14 | TGCGCCAGCAGCACAGGGGGCTGGAGGAACGAGCAGTTCTTC | CASSTGGWRNEQFF
TRBD1 | . | TRBJ1-5 | TRBV19 | 14 | TGTGCCAGTAGTTGGGACAGGACGAATCAGCCCCAGCATTTT | CASSWDRTNQPQHF
. | . | TRBJ2-2 | TRBV11-2 | 12 | TGTGCCAGCAGCTACAGTGGCGGGGAGCTGTTTTTT | CASSYSGGELFF
TRBD2 | . | TRBJ2-7 | TRBV28 | 13 | TGTGCCAGCAGTTTAGGTCTAGCGGGCGAGCAGTACTTC | CASSLGLAGEQYF
. | many | TRBJ1-1 | TRBV29-1 | 14 | TGCAGCGTTGAAGGCGGTAATGGGGACACTGAAGCTTTCTTT | CSVEGGNGDTEAFF
. | . | TRBJ2-7 | TRBV20-1 | 10 | TGCAGTGCTAGAAAATACGAGCAGTACTTC | CSARKYEQYF
TRBD1 | few | TRBJ2-1 | TRBV19 | 14 | TGTGCCAGTAGTCAGGACAGGTACTACAATGAGCAGTTCTTC | CASSQDRYYNEQFF
. | . | TRBJ2-2 | TRBV7-9 | 17 | TGTGCCAGCAGCTCCCCCGGGGGAAATCTTGGCCCCGGGGAGCTGTTTTTT | CASSSPGGNLGPGELFF
. | . | TRBJ2-1 | TRBV28 | 12 | TGTGCCAGCAGCCCTGACTGGACTGAGCAGTTCTTC | CASSPDWTEQFF
TRBD1 | . | TRBJ1-4 | TRBV19 | 14 | TGTGCCAGTAGACAGGGGGCGACTAATGAAAAACTGTTTTTT | CASRQGATNEKLFF
. | . | TRBJ1-2 | TRBV7-9 | 13 | TGTGCCAGCAGCTTAGTTGGAGGGTATGGCTACACCTTC | CASSLVGGYGYTF
. | . | TRBJ2-1 | TRBV5-1 | 14 | TGCGCCAGCAGCCCCGGGACACTCTACAATGAGCAGTTCTTC | CASSPGTLYNEQFF
TRBD1 | few | TRBJ2-2 | TRBV2 | 15 | TGTGCCAGCAGCCGGGACAGGGGGAGGACCGGGGAGCTGTTTTTT | CASSRDRGRTGELFF
TRBD2 | . | TRBJ2-3 | TRBV5-1 | 14 | TGCGCCAGCAGCTTGTCTAGCGGGGGAGATACGCAGTATTTT | CASSLSSGGDTQYF
. | . | TRBJ2-3 | TRBV9 | 16 | TGTGCCAGCAGCGTAGCCCCTGGGCGCAGCACAGATACGCAGTATTTT | CASSVAPGRSTDTQYF